This TCR beta chain was documented in a study of patients and donors after allogeneic stem cell transplantation. This CDR3 region has 12 residues. V lost 5 bases, J lost 9 bases, and 8 bases lay in between. Germline CDR1 reads MGHDK; CDR2 reads SYGVNS. In this sample, this clonotype turned up a few times. TCRdb fed the RT-PCR reads into MiXCR, producing one record per CDR3 protein. Here the sample spans about a million distinct CDR3 sequences, roughly 18% being singletons. The rearrangement links TRBV25-1 to TRBJ1-6; D remains ambiguous. This clonotype was sampled from a human donor who was either an allogeneic HSCT recipient or a stem cell or donor lymphocyte infusion donor (not recorded which). It is not recorded whose cells these are; they may come from a transplant donor. Material: blood, either unsorted or a sorted T cell fraction (not recorded which). CDR3 residues: CASSRGVSPLHF. In DNA form, the CDR3 reads TGTGCCAGCAGTCGCGGGGTTTCACCCCTCCACTTT.